This T cell receptor beta chain came from a study of CD8 T cells in ankylosing spondylitis. V lost 5 bases, J lost 7 bases, and 14 bases lay in between. This CDR3 has 13 residues. Study conclusions and caveats: Seemingly distinctive of ankylosing spondylitis blood was a TCR beta motif formed by eight highly homologous variants.

This clonotype was detected ten times or more. Its specificity is not known. TCRdb used MiXCR to reprocess the 5' RACE reads, holding one entry per CDR3 protein. The data contain about 840,000 distinct CDR3 sequences, about 11% of them singletons. What was sequenced was blood, either unsorted or a sorted T cell fraction (not recorded which). The gene calls are TRBV12-3 or TRBV12-4 and TRBJ1-2; no reliable D call. The receptor was derived from a male donor with ankylosing spondylitis. The CDR3, as DNA: TGTGCCAGCAGTCCGCGCGCGGGAGGTGGCTACACCTTC. Amino acids: CASSPRAGGGYTF.